The source of this T cell receptor beta chain is a study of regulatory and conventional T cells in RAG deficiency. Findings and caveats of the study: Omenn patients showed >80% Treg-Tconv overlap and shorter CDR3 lengths.

Germline V CDR1 and CDR2: SEHNR, FQNEAQ (reference sequence). Trimming removed 3 bases at V and 5 bases at J, with 10 bases between. The CDR3 is 13 amino acids. The sorted conventional CD4+ T cells were CD25-low and CD127-high, with genomic DNA sequenced. Profiled with immunoSEQ multiplex PCR; TCRdb holds only in-frame clones, not every one. The table has over 45,000 clones, approximately 90% seen once. This clone was detected only once. The antigen remains unidentified. The same sample was also studied in work on regulatory T cells. That report notes: The primer mix had 52 TRBV and 13 TRBJ primers.

The gene calls are TRBV7-9 and TRBJ1-1; tentative D call: TRBD1 (5 bases). This receptor was taken from a human donor in good health. Input material: CD4+ effector T cells sorted from blood. DNA of the CDR3: TGTGCCAGCAGCTTTAAGGGGAGAACTGAAGCTTTCTTT. Residues: CASSFKGRTEAFF.